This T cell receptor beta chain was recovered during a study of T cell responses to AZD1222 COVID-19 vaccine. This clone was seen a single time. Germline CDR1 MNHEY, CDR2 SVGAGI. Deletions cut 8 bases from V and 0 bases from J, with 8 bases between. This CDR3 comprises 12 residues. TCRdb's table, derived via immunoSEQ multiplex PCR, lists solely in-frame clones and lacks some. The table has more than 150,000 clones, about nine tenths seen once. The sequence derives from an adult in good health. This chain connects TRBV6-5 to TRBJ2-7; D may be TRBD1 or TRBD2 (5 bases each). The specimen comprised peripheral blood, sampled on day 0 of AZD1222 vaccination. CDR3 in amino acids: CASGGSSYEQYF. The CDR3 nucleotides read TGTGCCAGCGGGGGTAGCTCCTACGAGCAGTACTTC.